The 31 T cell receptor beta chains below come from one sample, sequenced in a study of regulatory T cells in long-lasting Graves disease. Relying on iRepertoire HTBI primers and Arm-PCR of CDR3 regions, the team built TCR beta libraries. MiXCR, applied by TCRdb to the multiplex PCR reads, yields one record per CDR3 protein. This table holds about 500,000 distinct CDR3 sequences, more than 10% found once. Time point: newly diagnosed GD, antithyroid drugs for less than 3 months. From PBMCs, RNA was extracted and then used to make the TCR library. The sample also formed part of further work on T cells in Graves' hyperthyroidism and ophthalmopathy.

The sequenced sample was peripheral blood mononuclear cells (PBMCs), obtained at new diagnosis, from a patient treated with antithyroid drugs. These receptors were taken from a woman in her thirties with Graves disease.

The sample holds many counts of this clonotype. The chain joins TRBV9 to TRBJ2-1, with 9 bases identical to TRBD2. There are 13 residues in the CDR3. V dropped 4 bases and J dropped 8; count of bases not matched to a gene: 4. Germline V gives CDR1 SGDLS, CDR2 YYNGEE. CDR3 sequence (DNA): TGTGCCAGCAGCAGAAGACTAGCGGATGAGCAGTTCTTC. Amino acid sequence: CASSRRLADEQFF.

This clonotype was recorded at least ten times. CDR3 protein: CASSEAGYLAQPQHF. The CDR3, as DNA: TGTGCCAGCAGTGAAGCAGGGTATCTCGCTCAGCCCCAGCATTTT. The chain employs TRBV6-1 and TRBJ1-5, with D hard to call. This CDR3 is 15 amino acids long. V lost 0 bases and J lost 6, with 12 bases in between. Germline CDR1 reads MNHNS; CDR2 reads SASEGT.

The table lists this clonotype with a few counts. The rearrangement uses TRBV4-3 and TRBJ2-3, with 10 positions matching TRBD1. The CDR3 is 15 amino acids. J gave up 4 bases and V 5 bases, and 6 bases lay outside the gene matches. Per the germline V gene, CDR1 is LGHNA and CDR2 is YSLEER. The CDR3 coding sequence is TGCGCCAGCAGCAGACAGGGGGCTCGGGCAGATACGCAGTATTTT. It yields the protein CASSRQGARADTQYF.

This clonotype was observed many times. V is TRBV29-1 and J is TRBJ2-5, with D perhaps given as TRBD1 or TRBD2 (6 bases each). V gave up 4 bases and J gave up 5 bases, with 20 bases separating them. This CDR3 region has 15 residues. In germline, CDR1 is SQVTM, CDR2 ANQGSEA. The DNA for the CDR3 is TGCAGCGTTGGATCGCCGAGGGGGGATAGGGAGACCCAGTACTTC. It specifies CSVGSPRGDRETQYF.

A note on this clonotype: The junction does not match germline at one end; this may be a read error. V and J are TRBV11-1 and TRBJ1-2, with 9 bases fitting TRBD1. The CDR3 contains 14 residues. Germline V gene data show CDR1 as SGHAT and CDR2 as FQDESV (reference sequence). The CDR3 region is CASRQGTGKYGYTF. The DNA for the CDR3 is TGCGCCAGCAGACAAGGGACAGGGAAGTATGGCTACACCTTC.

CDR3: CASSQGKLGGYTF. The CDR3 bases are TGTGCCAGCAGCCAGGGAAAATTGGGAGGCTACACCTTC. The chain uses TRBV6-2 or TRBV6-3 and TRBJ1-2, with TRBD1 as a possible D gene (5 bases). The length of the CDR3 is 13 residues. Trimming left V 6 bases short and J 8 bases short, with 16 bases between. Germline V lookup: CDR1 MNHEY, CDR2 SVGEGT.

This clonotype was observed at least ten times. This chain joins TRBV3-1 and TRBJ2-3; TRBD2 is a possible D gene (6 bases). Trimming cost V 2 bases and J 0 bases, with 15 bases left between them. The CDR3 runs to 17 residues. Germline V gives CDR1 LGHDT, CDR2 YNNKEL (reference sequence). CDR3 residues: CASSQPTPGGSTDTQYF. CDR3 DNA: TGTGCCAGCAGCCAACCGACCCCCGGGGGTAGCACAGATACGCAGTATTTT.

This clonotype was seen many times. This rearrangement joins TRBV6-1 to TRBJ2-2; 8 bases fit TRBD2. The J segment lost 6 bases and the V segment lost 4 bases, leaving 4 bases of the junction unmatched. CDR3 length: 14 residues. Germline CDR1 MNHNS, CDR2 SASEGT. The CDR3 loop is CASSVPGGAGELFF. The CDR3 DNA reads as TGTGCCAGCAGTGTTCCCGGGGGGGCCGGGGAGCTGTTTTTT.

This clonotype was seen ten or more times. V is TRBV20-1 and J is TRBJ2-6, with no clear D. Trimming removed 3 bases at V and 3 bases at J, with 3 bases between. Germline V gene sequence: CDR1 DFQATT, CDR2 SNEGSKA (reference sequence). The CDR3 runs to 12 residues. CDR3 amino acids: CSASGGANVLTF. CDR3 coding DNA: TGCAGTGCTAGCGGTGGGGCCAACGTCCTGACTTTC.

The chain combines TRBV19 with TRBJ2-1, with TRBD2 matching over 7 bases. V was clipped by 5 bases and J by 5 bases; unmatched bases: 15. The CDR3 loop spans 17 amino acids. Germline CDR1 is LNHDA and CDR2 is SQIVND (reference sequence). CDR3 in amino acids: CASSWLAAWSPHNEQFF. The CDR3 coding sequence is TGTGCCAGTAGTTGGCTAGCGGCCTGGAGCCCCCACAATGAGCAGTTCTTC.

At least ten counts were recorded for this clonotype. The chain joins TRBV13 to TRBJ2-1; 9 bases map to TRBD2. The CDR3 runs 17 residues. Germline V gene lookup returns CDR1 PRHDT and CDR2 FYEKMQ (reference sequence). V was clipped by 3 bases and J by 5 bases; unmatched bases: 11. The CDR3 is CASSFRVAGDPNNEQFF. In DNA form, the CDR3 reads TGTGCCAGCAGCTTTAGGGTAGCGGGAGATCCGAACAATGAGCAGTTCTTC.

V and J are TRBV20-1 and TRBJ2-3; 11 bases fit TRBD2. V was pared by 7 bases and J by 1 base, with 4 bases of the junction left unmatched. The length of the CDR3 is 14 residues. Germline CDR1 is DFQATT and CDR2 is SNEGSKA (reference sequence). The DNA for the CDR3 is TGCAGTGGTACTAGCGGGAGAGGCACAGATACGCAGTATTTT. Protein sequence: CSGTSGRGTDTQYF.

A word on this clonotype: One base away lies a much larger clone, so this may be a sequencing read error. The CDR3 coding sequence is TGTGTCAGCAGCCCCCATTACAGGGAGGAAGCTTTCTTT. It yields the protein CVSSPHYREEAFF. The chain has TRBV9 and TRBJ1-1; perhaps TRBD1 as D (6 bases). The germline V gene encodes CDR1 SGDLS and CDR2 YYNGEE. This CDR3 has 13 residues.

V usage is TRBV4-3 and J usage is TRBJ1-1, with D possibly being TRBD1 (5 bases). The ends were cut back, 3 bases at V and 4 bases at J, with 15 bases in the middle. The CDR3 runs to 15 residues. CDR1 and CDR2 from the germline V gene are LGHNA and YSLEER. This chain's CDR3 is CASSQETGTSTEAFF. Written as DNA, the CDR3 is TGCGCCAGCAGCCAGGAGACCGGGACCTCCACTGAAGCTTTCTTT.

This clonotype appeared many times. The V gene is TRBV4-1, the J gene TRBJ2-5; 12 nucleotides align to TRBD1. From germline, CDR1 is MGHRA and CDR2 YSYEKL. The CDR3 consists of 16 residues. The V gene end was trimmed by 4 bases and the J gene end by 2 bases; junction bases not matched to a gene: 5. The chain's CDR3 is CASSRRDRGQQETQYF. Written as DNA, the CDR3 is TGCGCCAGCAGCCGCAGGGACAGGGGGCAACAAGAGACCCAGTACTTC.

Ten or more counts support this clonotype. The chain combines TRBV18 with TRBJ2-7, with TRBD1 matching 8 bases. The CDR3 length is 14 residues. J was trimmed by 3 bases and V by 5 bases; bases with no gene match: 6. The germline gives CDR1 KGHSH, CDR2 LQKENI. The CDR3 loop is CASSAPGQDYEQYF. CDR3 bases: TGTGCCAGCTCAGCTCCGGGACAGGACTACGAGCAGTACTTC.

This clonotype has more than one count but fewer than ten. The chain employs TRBV7-2 and TRBJ1-1, with 11 positions matching TRBD1. V shed 3 bases, J shed 11 bases, and the junction held 5 bases outside the gene matches. This CDR3 contains 13 residues. CDR1 SGHTA and CDR2 FQGNSA come from the germline V gene. The CDR3 is CASSLRDRGYAFF. The CDR3 DNA reads TGTGCCAGCAGCTTGAGGGACAGGGGGTATGCTTTCTTT.

In this sample, this clonotype turned up a few times. This chain links TRBV3-1 with TRBJ2-1; D gene unclear. Between the trimmed V and J ends, which lost 0 bases and 4 bases, there was a span of 7 bases. This CDR3 comprises 14 residues. CDR1 is LGHDT, CDR2 YNNKEL, per germline (reference sequence). The DNA for the CDR3 is TGTGCCAGCAGCCAAGAGGCAGAATACAATGAGCAGTTCTTC. This gives the protein CASSQEAEYNEQFF.

This clonotype was recorded many times. The chain joins TRBV11-3 to TRBJ1-1, with D perhaps matching TRBD1 (6 bases). V was shortened by 0 bases and J by 4 bases, with 9 bases between the two germline ends. This CDR3 is 14 amino acids long. Looked up from germline, CDR1 is SGHNT and CDR2 is YENEEA. For the CDR3, the DNA is TGTGCCAGCAGCTTAGAAACAGGGTTCACTGAAGCTTTCTTT. It specifies CASSLETGFTEAFF.

The chain links TRBV7-9 to TRBJ1-2, with 8 positions matching TRBD1. The CDR3 spans 15 residues. V lost 1 base and J lost 1; bases outside the gene matches: 2. The V gene's germline CDR1 is SEHNR and CDR2 FQNEAQ (reference sequence). The CDR3 loop is CASSLGQGLNYGYTF. DNA for the CDR3: TGTGCCAGCAGCTTAGGACAGGGGCTTAACTATGGCTACACCTTC.

This clonotype has a count of ten or more. V usage is TRBV12-3 or TRBV12-4 and J usage is TRBJ1-1; D is perhaps TRBD1 (6 bases). Trimming took off 0 bases at V and 4 bases at J, with 12 bases between the two ends. This CDR3 contains 15 residues. The CDR3 DNA reads TGTGCCAGCAGTTTAGCTCCAGGGGTTGCCACTGAAGCTTTCTTT. This encodes CASSLAPGVATEAFF.

The sample holds many counts of this clonotype. The CDR3 DNA is TGTGCCTGGAGTGTACAGGACAGCAGCTTCCCAGATACGCAGTATTTT. Translated, it gives CAWSVQDSSFPDTQYF. The genes are TRBV30 and TRBJ2-3; D possibly corresponds to TRBD1 (6 bases). Trimming took 0 bases from V and 4 from J, leaving 17 bases between them. Germline lookup yields CDR1 GTSNPN and CDR2 SVGIG (reference sequence). The CDR3 is 16 amino acids.

Details on this clonotype: This could be a read error, since a much larger clone is one nucleotide away. The rearrangement links TRBV7-2 to TRBJ2-1, with a weak D call TRBD2 (5 bases). The CDR3 spans 15 residues. Germline CDR1 reads SGHTA; CDR2 reads FQGNSA. The CDR3 region has the DNA TGTGCCAGCAGCTTAGTAGCGACTAACTACAATGATCAGTTCTTC. Translating it yields CASSLVATNYNDQFF.

This clonotype was seen a handful of times. Sequence at one end of the junction differs from germline and may be a read error. The rearrangement links TRBV11-3 to TRBJ1-3; the D is unclear. Germline V gene lookup returns CDR1 SGHNT and CDR2 YENEEA. The CDR3 covers 16 residues. CDR3 nucleotides: TGTGCCAGCAGCTTAGATCCCAGATACCTTGGAAACACCATGTATTTT. This codes for CASSLDPRYLGNTMYF.

CDR3 bases: TGTGCCAGCAGCTCGACTAGCCTGGTCGGGGAGCTGTTTTTT. This sequence encodes CASSSTSLVGELFF. The J gene is TRBJ2-2, the V gene TRBV7-8; 7 positions match TRBD2. The CDR3 totals 14 residues. The V segment lost 4 bases and the J segment 7 bases; nucleotides outside the gene matches: 6. Germline values: CDR1 SGHVS, CDR2 FQNEAQ.

This clonotype was counted ten times or more. The J gene is TRBJ1-2, the V gene TRBV18, with a tentative D call TRBD1 (6 bases). The V gene's germline CDR1 is KGHSH and CDR2 LQKENI. V was clipped by 3 bases and J by 6 bases, with 14 bases between them. This CDR3 comprises 14 residues. CDR3 sequence (DNA): TGTGCCAGCTCACCCAACGGGGGCGCCGATGGCTACACCTTC. Residues: CASSPNGGADGYTF.

The table lists this clonotype with many counts. The V and J genes are TRBV6-1 and TRBJ1-2; D is possibly TRBD1 (5 bases). Germline V gene sequence: CDR1 MNHNS, CDR2 SASEGT. The CDR3 spans 15 residues. Trimming shortened V by 1 base and J by 0 bases, and 9 bases separated the two germline ends. The CDR3, as DNA: TGTGCCAGCAGTGAAGGTTTGACAGCTAACTATGGCTACACCTTC. Its translation is CASSEGLTANYGYTF.

This clonotype has more than one count but fewer than ten. A much bigger clone sits one base away, suggesting this may be a read error. A read error is likely, as this CDR3 ends without the conserved phenylalanine or tryptophan. The V call is TRBV27, the J call TRBJ2-1; TRBD1 or TRBD2 may be the D gene (5 bases each). CDR3 length: 16 residues. The germline gives CDR1 MNHEY, CDR2 SMNVEV (reference sequence). Trimming shortened V by 2 bases and J by 5 bases, and 16 bases separated the two germline ends. Here the CDR3 DNA reads TGTGCCAGCAGTTTACTCCTGGCAACGGGGCACAATGAGCAGTTCCTC. Amino acid sequence: CASSLLLATGHNEQFL.

J is TRBJ2-4 and V is TRBV7-8; 9 bases align to TRBD1. V lost 4 bases, J lost 4 bases, and 20 bases stayed unmatched. Germline CDR1 is SGHVS and CDR2 is FQNEAQ. CDR3 length: 20 amino acids. The CDR3 region has the DNA TGTGCCAGCAGCTCCCGCCGGGACAGGGCGACTTTGATACAAAAAAACATTCAGTACTTC. It specifies CASSSRRDRATLIQKNIQYF.

This clonotype was counted at least ten times. The J gene is TRBJ2-7, the V gene TRBV7-2, with a tentative D call TRBD1 (5 bases). Germline V CDR1 and CDR2: SGHTA, FQGNSA. V was clipped by 1 base and J by 5 bases, with 15 bases between them. CDR3 length equals 15 residues. The chain's CDR3 is CASSLVGQQSNEQYF. The CDR3 DNA reads as TGTGCCAGCAGCTTAGTCGGACAACAAAGCAACGAGCAGTACTTC. Using reference TRBV7-2 and TRBJ2-7 for the parts outside the CDR3, the full variable domain is GAGVSQSPSNKVTEKGKDVELRCDPISGHTALYWYRQSLGQGLEFLIYFQGNSAPDKSGLPSDRFSAERTGGSVSTLTIQRTQQEDSAVYLCASSLVGQQSNEQYFGPGTRLTVT.

V is TRBV12-3 or TRBV12-4 and J is TRBJ2-4, with 11 nucleotides matching TRBD1. Germline trimming cut 5 bases from V and 11 bases from J; bases unmatched to any gene: 5. CDR3 length: 13 residues. CDR3 in amino acids: CASSAGTGGVQYF. As DNA, the CDR3 is TGTGCCAGCAGTGCCGGGACAGGGGGAGTTCAGTACTTC.